This entry concerns a single T cell receptor beta chain. There are many counts of this clone. Which antigen it targets is not known. The read ends 3 residues before the CDR3 terminus; that terminus is restored from the germline J gene. The data were obtained in a study of T cell clonality in common variable immunodeficiency (dated by TCRdb to between 2014 and 2016). Results and caveats for the whole study, not just this receptor: CVID TCRbeta sequences reportedly showed fewer deletions and N-nucleotide insertions and lacked highly modified clones with 13 or more V deletions. Fewer TCRbeta clones were shared among CVID subjects than among healthy controls (p < 0.0001). Differences among patients in the CVID cohort limited the correlations between repertoire features and clinical complications. Even though DNA input was the same, control samples had an average of around 75,000 unique sequences each, compared with 30,000 to 40,000 in CVID samples. TCRbeta clonality was higher in CVID subjects than in healthy controls (t-test p = 0.018), and the increase was most characteristic of about a third of subjects. The authors noted that sequencing repertoires of T cell subpopulations would be needed to clarify what caused the increased clonality in CVID.

CVID was diagnosed by standard criteria: serum IgG, IgA and/or IgM reduced below normal range, plus specific antibody deficiency. There were around 45 subjects in the CVID group (around 30 male and around 15 female), ranging in age from about 8 to 64 years, with a mean age of roughly 39. Most of the CVID patients and most of the healthy controls were of Caucasian heritage. All CVID subjects had received replacement immunoglobulin therapy for at least one year at the time of study participation. No CVID subject was ill or taking immunomodulatory or immunosuppressive medication when blood was collected. From each donor, roughly 5 to 8 ml of heparinized peripheral whole blood was collected. Genomic DNA from adults with common variable immune deficiency (CVID) and from healthy adult controls was used for sequencing of TCRbeta CDR3 repertoires. Diluted blood was density-centrifuged over Hypaque 1077 or Ficoll-Paque to isolate peripheral blood mononuclear cells. Unsorted mononuclear cells served as the source of genomic DNA, which was extracted either by Qiagen column purification or by a centrifugation-based method.

For sequencing input, CVID and control samples contributed equivalent amounts of genomic DNA. For every sample, a 60 bp segment covering the rearranged TCRbeta CDR3 region was amplified and then sequenced. TCRbeta amplification used the immunoSEQ assay, a bias-corrected multiplex PCR with high-throughput sequencing. In the source study's methods: Every unique nucleotide sequence was considered a clone and was annotated with V, D and J genes, copy number and frequency. Sequences were labeled productive if in frame, and non-productive if out of frame or containing stop codons. As previously described, clonality was computed from Shannon's entropy. The predicted amino acid sequences of productive clones were used to derive mean CDR3 Kyte-Doolittle hydropathy. Scaled V gene usage was hierarchically clustered using Manhattan distance and complete linkage with the R hclust function. Clone sharing by CDR3 amino acid sequence was assessed by resampling 12 repertoires per group over 100 rounds. Repertoires were searched for roughly 63 published EBV-specific and 200 to 300 published CMV-specific TCRbeta sequences. A couple of CVID samples that yielded fewer than 10,000 sequences were excluded from the analysis, so fewer than 45 CVID repertoires were retained. The immuneACCESS repertoire file appears here via TCRdb, limited to in-frame rearrangements. These files lack a portion of the clones; in checked studies, under half of the deficit traces to unresolved V genes, and the cause of the others is not known. V, J and clone size reflect that table, while D and trimming were determined from the DNA. In this sample the table shows 30,000 or so clones, and no singletons are among them. Roughly 3% of the sample lies in the top ten.

In the germline V gene (reference sequence), CDR1 corresponds to SGHKS and CDR2 to YYEKEE. The cysteine opens and the phenylalanine closes a CDR3 of 15 amino acids. The DNA covers only part of the CDR3, 36 bases in frame from base 1. V and J are trimmed by 3 bases and 2 bases, and the gene matches miss 6 bases of the junction. The sequence derives from a human donor with common variable immunodeficiency. Sequencing input: peripheral blood mononuclear cells. The chain joins TRBV5-5 to TRBJ2-5; the central 8 bases match TRBD1. The part of the CDR3 DNA that was read is TGTGCCAGCAGCTCCGCCGACAGGGGACAAGAGACC. This gives the protein CASSSADRGQET. The CDR3, in full, reads CASSSADRGQETQYF.